One and the same sample provided the 28 T cell receptor beta chains below, sequenced in a study of blood T cell repertoires in COVID-19. Method: immunoSEQ multiplex PCR; TCRdb's copy keeps in-frame clones and lacks some. The sample has some 700,000 clones; more than 80% are singletons. The sequenced material came from peripheral blood. These receptors were collected from a young woman with acute or convalescent COVID-19.

This chain links TRBV9 with TRBJ1-6; D not certain. The V end lost 0 bases, the J end lost 14 bases, and 12 bases lay between the germline ends. CDR1 is SGDLS and CDR2 is YYNGEE in the germline V gene. CDR3 length: 13 residues. CDR3 DNA sequence: TGTGCCAGCAGCGTAGACGGGAACGGGGCCCTCCACTTT. It translates to CASSVDGNGALHF.

The sample holds a few counts of this clone. This chain joins TRBV4-1 and TRBJ1-1, with a weak D call TRBD1 (6 bases). V was cut by 3 bases and J by 0 bases, with 14 bases left in between. The germline V gene has CDR1 MGHRA and CDR2 YSYEKL. This CDR3 contains 16 residues. The chain's CDR3 is CASSHRRDIMNTEAFF. The CDR3 DNA sequence: TGCGCCAGCAGCCACCGCCGGGACATCATGAACACTGAAGCTTTCTTT.

V gene TRBV5-1 combines with J gene TRBJ1-1, with TRBD1 matching over 8 bases. Germline lookup yields CDR1 SGHRS and CDR2 YFSETQ. The CDR3 contains 15 residues. Trimming removed 2 bases from V and 5 bases from J; junction bases left unmatched: 8. DNA of the CDR3: TGCGCCAGCAGCTTACTTCACAGGGGGGAGACTGAAGCTTTCTTT. Residues: CASSLLHRGETEAFF.

There are a few counts of this clone. The chain joins TRBV19 to TRBJ2-1; D remains unclear. The CDR3 has 11 amino acids. Trimming shortened V by 6 bases and J by 4 bases, and 4 bases separated the two germline ends. Germline lookup yields CDR1 LNHDA and CDR2 SQIVND (reference sequence). The chain's CDR3 is CASRQYNEQFF. DNA for the CDR3: TGTGCCAGTAGACAGTACAATGAGCAGTTCTTC. The full variable domain, completed using reference TRBV19 and TRBJ2-1, is DGGITQSPKYLFRKEGQNVTLSCEQNLNHDAMYWYRQDPGQGLRLIYYSQIVNDFQKGDIAEGYSVSREKKESFPLTVTSAQKNPTAFYLCASRQYNEQFFGPGTRLTVL.

The V and J genes are TRBV23-1 and TRBJ2-3; TRBD2 matches at 8 bases. TRBV23-1 is placed among ORFs of uncertain function. Germline trimming cut 0 bases from V and 2 bases from J; bases unmatched to any gene: 7. CDR3 size: 17 residues. As DNA, the CDR3 is TGCGCCAGCAGTCAATCGAGCGGGGGCTGCGACACAGATACGCAGTATTTT. It is translated as CASSQSSGGCDTDTQYF.

V gene TRBV12-5 combines with J gene TRBJ1-1, with no clear D. This CDR3 contains 15 residues. The germline V and J ends were trimmed by 4 bases and 1 base, with 13 bases remaining between them. Germline V gives CDR1 LGHNT, CDR2 FRNRAP. The CDR3 protein is CASGYPPGGNTEAFF. The CDR3, as DNA: TGTGCTAGTGGTTACCCCCCGGGAGGGAACACTGAAGCTTTCTTT.

This sequence joins TRBV5-1 and TRBJ2-2; D may be TRBD2 (5 bases). Germline CDR1 is SGHRS and CDR2 is YFSETQ. The length of the CDR3 is 16 residues. V was cut by 4 bases and J by 1 base, with 14 bases left in between. CDR3 bases: TGCGCCAGCAGCGTAGACCAGGAGGTGAACACCGGGGAGCTGTTTTTT. Encoded protein: CASSVDQEVNTGELFF.

This clone was seen a few times. The rearrangement uses TRBV4-3 and TRBJ1-5, with TRBD1 as a possible D gene (6 bases). The germline V and J ends were trimmed by 4 bases and 4 bases, with 23 bases remaining between them. The germline V gene encodes CDR1 LGHNA and CDR2 YSLEER. The CDR3 length is 18 residues. CDR3 coding DNA: TGCGCCAGCAGCCGAAACTTACCCAGGGGTGGGAAGAATCAGCCCCAGCATTTT. Its protein product is CASSRNLPRGGKNQPQHF.

The chain recombines TRBV4-2 with TRBJ2-3; 7 bases align to TRBD2. V was pared by 3 bases and J by 2 bases, with 5 bases of the junction left unmatched. The CDR3 is 15 amino acids. Germline V CDR1 and CDR2: LGHNA, YNFKEQ. The CDR3 nucleotides are TGTGCCAGCAGCCAGACCCTAGCGGACACAGATACGCAGTATTTT. It codes for CASSQTLADTDTQYF.

The chain recombines TRBV5-4 with TRBJ1-2; unclear D gene. Germline V gene lookup returns CDR1 SGHNT and CDR2 YYREEE (reference sequence). The V end lost 1 base, the J end lost 6 bases, and 10 bases lay between the germline ends. This CDR3 has 13 residues. Here the CDR3 DNA reads TGTGCCAGCAGCTTGAAGCCCTCGCATGGCTACACCTTC. Its translation: CASSLKPSHGYTF.

This clone was seen just once. V and J are TRBV2 and TRBJ2-1, with D possibly TRBD1 on 6 matching bases. Germline V gene sequence: CDR1 SNHLY, CDR2 FYNNEI. The V and J ends lost 7 bases and 6 bases respectively, with 10 bases between them. The CDR3 consists of 12 residues. This CDR3 is CASTKDSNEQFF. In DNA form, the CDR3 reads TGTGCCAGCACCAAGGACAGCAATGAGCAGTTCTTC.

The V gene is TRBV6-5, the J gene TRBJ1-1, with 8 positions matching TRBD1. Unmatched junction bases numbered 6, after V lost 8 bases and J lost 4 bases. CDR3 size: 13 residues. Germline V lookup: CDR1 MNHEY, CDR2 SVGAGI. The CDR3: CASGPDRATEAFF. DNA of the CDR3: TGTGCCAGCGGGCCGGACAGGGCCACTGAAGCTTTCTTT.

This chain connects TRBV9 to TRBJ1-2, with D tentatively TRBD1 (6 bases). This CDR3 is 13 amino acids long. Germline assignment: CDR1 SGDLS and CDR2 YYNGEE. Trimming left V 5 bases short and J 4 bases short, with 12 bases between. CDR3 coding DNA: TGTGCCAGCAGTGCCAGACAGGCCTATGGCTACACCTTC. Translation: CASSARQAYGYTF.

This clone came up once. The chain couples TRBV7-9 to TRBJ1-4; 7 bases align to TRBD1. V shed 5 bases and J 5 bases; nucleotides not matched to a gene: 5. The CDR3 extends over 14 amino acids. CDR1 and CDR2 (germline): SEHNR, FQNEAQ (reference sequence). The CDR3 protein is CASSVSQGNEKLFF. CDR3 nucleotides: TGTGCCAGCAGCGTTTCACAGGGGAATGAAAAACTGTTTTTT.

V is TRBV24-1 and J is TRBJ2-1; TRBD2 matches at 8 bases. V dropped 4 bases and J dropped 8; count of bases not matched to a gene: 9. The CDR3 is 15 amino acids. Germline assignment: CDR1 KGHDR and CDR2 SFDVKD. The CDR3 loop is CATSEPGLGVHEQFF. The CDR3 DNA reads TGTGCCACCAGTGAACCGGGACTAGGCGTTCATGAGCAGTTCTTC.

This chain connects TRBV13 to TRBJ2-1; D is possibly TRBD1 (7 bases). The CDR3 has 16 amino acids. Between the trimmed V and J ends, which lost 5 bases and 4 bases, there was a span of 18 bases. Germline V gene lookup returns CDR1 PRHDT and CDR2 FYEKMQ (reference sequence). The DNA for the CDR3 is TGTGCCAGCAGCCCCCGCGGGACAGAATATTACAATGAGCAGTTCTTC. Translation gives CASSPRGTEYYNEQFF.

The V gene is TRBV28, the J gene TRBJ1-4; TRBD1 is a possible D gene (6 bases). V was cut by 6 bases and J by 6 bases, with 14 bases left in between. The CDR3 spans 14 residues. The germline V gene encodes CDR1 MDHEN and CDR2 SYDVKM. CDR3 coding DNA: TGTGCCAGCAGCAAGACAGGAAATGATGAAAAACTGTTTTTT. Protein sequence: CASSKTGNDEKLFF.

The chain employs TRBV19 and TRBJ1-2; 10 bases fit TRBD1. This CDR3 is 14 amino acids long. Germline V gene sequence: CDR1 LNHDA, CDR2 SQIVND (reference sequence). Trimming at V came to 4 bases and at J to 8 bases, leaving 7 bases not matched to a gene. CDR3 residues: CASSTAGQGSGYTF. The CDR3 DNA is TGTGCCAGTAGTACCGCGGGACAGGGGTCGGGCTACACCTTC.

The chain is built from TRBV7-2 and TRBJ1-1; 7 nucleotides align to TRBD1. Germline V lookup: CDR1 SGHTA, CDR2 FQGNSA. The junction had 9 bases not matched to a gene; V was cut back by 3 bases and J by 5 bases. This CDR3 comprises 15 residues. CDR3: CASSLAKSGQTEAFF. CDR3 DNA sequence: TGTGCCAGCAGCTTGGCCAAATCGGGACAGACTGAAGCTTTCTTT.

CDR3 nucleotides: TGTGCCACCAGTTCGCCGGGAGGGACCGGGGAGCTGTTTTTT. Translation: CATSSPGGTGELFF. V and J are TRBV24-1 and TRBJ2-2; TRBD2 aligns across 8 bases. The CDR3 length is 14 residues. Germline CDR1 is KGHDR and CDR2 is SFDVKD. V was clipped by 6 bases and J by 5 bases; unmatched bases: 4.

J is TRBJ1-1 and V is TRBV27; 11 nucleotides line up with TRBD1. The CDR3 contains 15 residues. Trimming removed 5 bases from V and 5 bases from J; junction bases left unmatched: 7. Germline lookup yields CDR1 MNHEY and CDR2 SMNVEV (reference sequence). CDR3 sequence: CASSIGQGARTEAFF. CDR3 DNA sequence: TGTGCCAGCAGTATCGGACAGGGGGCGCGAACTGAAGCTTTCTTT.

The rearrangement joins TRBV19 to TRBJ1-2; the D is unclear. The V end lost 4 bases, the J end lost 0 bases, and 18 bases lay between the germline ends. The CDR3 spans 17 residues. The germline V gene encodes CDR1 LNHDA and CDR2 SQIVND (reference sequence). CDR3 residues: CASSTGAEGFSNYGYTF. Written as DNA, the CDR3 is TGTGCCAGTAGTACGGGCGCCGAGGGCTTCTCTAACTATGGCTACACCTTC.

The rearrangement links TRBV10-3 to TRBJ2-3; TRBD1 aligns across 11 bases. The CDR3 contains 15 residues. Trimming cost V 10 bases and J 5 bases; bases outside gene matches: 11. Germline CDR1 and CDR2: ENHRY and SYGVKD. CDR3 nucleotides: TGTGCCACCACATTCGGGACAGGGGGGGGAGATACGCAGTATTTT. It yields the protein CATTFGTGGGDTQYF.

V usage is TRBV19 and J usage is TRBJ1-4, with a possible D match to TRBD1 (6 bases). Germline CDR1 and CDR2: LNHDA and SQIVND (reference sequence). The CDR3 spans 12 residues. V was cut by 6 bases and J by 8 bases, with 10 bases left in between. CDR3 coding DNA: TGTGCCAGTAGGGACAGTTCCGAAAAACTGTTTTTT. Residues: CASRDSSEKLFF.

The chain employs TRBV6-2 or TRBV6-3 and TRBJ1-3; D ambiguous. V lost 5 bases to trimming and J lost 3 bases, with 17 bases between them. Germline CDR1 reads MNHEY; CDR2 reads SVGEGT. This CDR3 comprises 16 residues. The CDR3 DNA follows: TGTGCCAGCAGTACTAGAGACGTACGGGGTGGAAACACCATATATTTT. Translated: CASSTRDVRGGNTIYF.

The chain recombines TRBV7-2 with TRBJ1-2; D unclear. V was trimmed by 1 base and J by 7 bases, leaving 16 bases between them. In germline, CDR1 is SGHTA, CDR2 FQGNSA. The CDR3 consists of 15 residues. CDR3 residues: CASSLVPAGHVGYTF. Here the CDR3 DNA reads TGTGCCAGCAGCTTAGTCCCAGCGGGTCATGTTGGCTACACCTTC.

A few counts support this clone. The rearrangement links TRBV4-1 to TRBJ2-5; D not resolved. Germline-derived CDR1 and CDR2 are MGHRA and YSYEKL. This CDR3 is built from 13 residues. The V end lost 1 base, the J end lost 2 bases, and 5 bases lay between the germline ends. The CDR3 nucleotides are TGCGCCAGCAGCCAAGTCGGGCAAGAGACCCAGTACTTC. The encoded protein is CASSQVGQETQYF.

The chain joins TRBV5-6 to TRBJ1-3; D is uncertain. Trimming stripped 0 bases from V and 0 bases from J, with 7 bases between. This CDR3 has 15 amino acids. CDR1 is SGHDT, CDR2 YYEEEE, per germline. The CDR3 here is CASSLDPSSGNTIYF. CDR3 sequence (DNA): TGTGCCAGCAGCTTGGACCCTAGCTCTGGAAACACCATATATTTT. The variable domain in full, with the rest retrieved from reference TRBV5-6 and TRBJ1-3, is DAGVTQSPTHLIKTRGQQVTLRCSPKSGHDTVSWYQQALGQGPQFIFQYYEEEERQRGNFPDRFSGHQFPNYSSELNVNALLLGDSALYLCASSLDPSSGNTIYFGEGSWLTVV.